The clone carrying this T cell receptor beta chain showed up many times. This sample stems from a study of T-cell reconstitution after alpha-beta-depleted transplantation in children. This sample's TCRbeta library carried unique molecular identifier barcodes. TCRdb processed the PCR reads anew with MiXCR; each CDR3 protein has one entry. The top ten hold less than 10% of the sample, which has under 140,000 distinct CDR3 sequences, around a tenth seen once. This TCR derives from a human donor who donated a stem cell graft to a child with acute lymphoblastic leukemia. Sequenced here: PBMCs from the stem cell graft donor, sampled from the stem cell graft.

CDR3 in DNA: TGTGCCAGCAGCTCGAAGGACAGGGTGGACTACGAGCAGTACTTC. Its protein is CASSSKDRVDYEQYF. V usage is TRBV7-2 and J usage is TRBJ2-7; 8 bases are shared with TRBD1. Germline trimming cut 4 bases from V and 3 bases from J; bases unmatched to any gene: 8. Germline assignment: CDR1 SGHTA and CDR2 FQGNSA. CDR3 length: 15 residues.